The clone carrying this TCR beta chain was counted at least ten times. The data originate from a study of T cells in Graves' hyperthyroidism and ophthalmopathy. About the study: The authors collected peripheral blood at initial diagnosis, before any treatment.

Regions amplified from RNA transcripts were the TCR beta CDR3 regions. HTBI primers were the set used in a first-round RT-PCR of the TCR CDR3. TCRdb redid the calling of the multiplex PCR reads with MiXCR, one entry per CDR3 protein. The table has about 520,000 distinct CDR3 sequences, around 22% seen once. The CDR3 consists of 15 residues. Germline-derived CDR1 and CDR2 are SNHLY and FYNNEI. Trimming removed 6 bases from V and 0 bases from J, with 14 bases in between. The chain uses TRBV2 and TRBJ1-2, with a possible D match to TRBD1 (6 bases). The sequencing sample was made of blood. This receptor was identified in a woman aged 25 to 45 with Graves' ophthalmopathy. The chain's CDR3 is CASRGRTDSNYGYTF. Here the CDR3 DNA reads TGTGCCAGCAGGGGACGGACAGACTCTAACTATGGCTACACCTTC.